This T cell receptor beta chain was sequenced during a study of T-cell reconstitution after alpha-beta-depleted transplantation in children. After removal of 3 bases from V and 11 bases from J, the junction contained 20 bases not matched to a gene. The CDR3 runs to 18 residues. Germline CDR1 SGHAT, CDR2 FQDESV (reference sequence). Researchers prepared the TCRbeta library using unique molecular identifiers, the study reports. TCRdb redid the calling of the PCR reads with MiXCR, one entry per CDR3 protein. The table records about 78,000 distinct CDR3 sequences, 11% to 15% of them present only once. This clonotype was observed a handful of times.

The receptor was isolated from a male patient aged 2 to 9 who had a stem cell transplant for acute lymphoblastic leukemia, so the T cells may come from the graft donor. The sequenced sample was PBMCs, mostly from graft donor cells, obtained 180 days after TCRalphabeta/CD19-depleted stem cell transplant. The J gene is TRBJ1-1, the V gene TRBV11-1; TRBD1 agrees at 11 bases. This chain's CDR3 is CASSFYTGTGGLAMGAFF. In DNA, the CDR3 is TGTGCCAGCAGCTTCTACACCGGGACAGGGGGGCTAGCAATGGGGGCTTTCTTT.